A selection of T cell receptor beta chains follows, all from one sample in a study of PD-1 blockade in classical Hodgkin lymphoma. Only in-frame clones appear in the TCRdb table, and some are missing; sequencing was by immunoSEQ multiplex PCR. The sample holds approximately 12,000 clones, just under 85% seen once. The sample in question was peripheral blood mononuclear cells (PBMCs), obtained before the second cycle of nivolumab. These receptors all stem from a human donor with classical Hodgkin lymphoma. Both conserved end residues are part of each CDR3. Fields, in order: V gene, D gene, clone size, J gene, CDR3 DNA, CDR3 protein. The D gene is left open where the match is weak. Clone size is given for some rows only: seen once, a few or many times, or a class if the clone is expanded.

v_gene: TRBV4-3
d_gene: TRBD1
abundance: NA
j_gene: TRBJ2-1
CDR3nt: TGCGCCAGCAGCCCCGGGACAGGGGTCTACAATGAGCAGTTCTTC
CDR3aa: CASSPGTGVYNEQFF

v_gene: TRBV9
d_gene: TRBD1
abundance: few
j_gene: TRBJ2-3
CDR3nt: TGTGCCAGCAGCGCGACAGGGGTGGAAGATACGCAGTATTTT
CDR3aa: CASSATGVEDTQYF

v_gene: TRBV11-1
d_gene: NA
abundance: once
j_gene: TRBJ2-3
CDR3nt: TGTGCCAGCAGCCGGTCTCGCCCTAGCACAGATACGCAGTATTTT
CDR3aa: CASSRSRPSTDTQYF

v_gene: TRBV7-6
d_gene: NA
abundance: NA
j_gene: TRBJ2-7
CDR3nt: TGTGCCAGCAGCTTAGCGGAAGCCTACGAGCAGTACTTC
CDR3aa: CASSLAEAYEQYF

v_gene: TRBV12-5
d_gene: TRBD1
abundance: NA
j_gene: TRBJ1-2
CDR3nt: TGTGCTAGTGGTTTGATCCTCACGACCGGGACAGGGTTGGCAGACTACACCTTC
CDR3aa: CASGLILTTGTGLADYTF

v_gene: TRBV5-1
d_gene: NA
abundance: NA
j_gene: TRBJ2-3
CDR3nt: TGCGCCAGCAGCTTGTCTGATACGCAGTATTTT
CDR3aa: CASSLSDTQYF

v_gene: TRBV9
d_gene: NA
abundance: NA
j_gene: TRBJ1-6
CDR3nt: TGTGCCAGCAGCGTAGATGTGGAAGGGGGTTCCTATAATTCACCCCTCCACTTT
CDR3aa: CASSVDVEGGSYNSPLHF

v_gene: TRBV27
d_gene: TRBD1
abundance: few
j_gene: TRBJ1-1
CDR3nt: TGTGCCAGCGGACAGGGGGCAACTGAAGCTTTCTTT
CDR3aa: CASGQGATEAFF

v_gene: TRBV18
d_gene: NA
abundance: NA
j_gene: TRBJ2-1
CDR3nt: TGTGCCAGCTCACCCTTACTAGTCGCCGAGCAGTTCTTC
CDR3aa: CASSPLLVAEQFF

v_gene: TRBV4-2
d_gene: NA
abundance: NA
j_gene: TRBJ2-3
CDR3nt: TGTGCCAGCAGCCAAGAAGGGGGGGCCCGAACAGATACGCAGTATTTT
CDR3aa: CASSQEGGARTDTQYF

v_gene: TRBV28
d_gene: NA
abundance: NA
j_gene: TRBJ2-7
CDR3nt: TGTGCCAGCAGTTGGGGGGGAAGGGGGACGGCCTACGAGCAGTACTTC
CDR3aa: CASSWGGRGTAYEQYF

v_gene: TRBV5-1
d_gene: NA
abundance: NA
j_gene: TRBJ2-5
CDR3nt: TGCGCCAGCAGCTTGTCACAGGGCCAAGAGACCCAGTACTTC
CDR3aa: CASSLSQGQETQYF

v_gene: TRBV2
d_gene: NA
abundance: once
j_gene: TRBJ1-2
CDR3nt: TGTGCCAGCAGTGAAGGGGGTCTCTATGGCTACACCTTC
CDR3aa: CASSEGGLYGYTF